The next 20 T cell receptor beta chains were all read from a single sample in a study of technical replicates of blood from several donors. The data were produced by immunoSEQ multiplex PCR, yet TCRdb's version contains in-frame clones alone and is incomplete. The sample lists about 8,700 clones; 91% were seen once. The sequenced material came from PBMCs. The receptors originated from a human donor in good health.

The CDR3 DNA reads as TGTGCCAGCGTGTTGCGACGGGGTTATGACACTGAAGCTTTCTTT. It encodes CASVLRRGYDTEAFF. The chain has TRBV6-1 and TRBJ1-1; D unclear. This CDR3 is 15 amino acids long. Looked up from germline, CDR1 is MNHNS and CDR2 is SASEGT. Trimming left V 8 bases short and J 3 bases short, with 19 bases between.

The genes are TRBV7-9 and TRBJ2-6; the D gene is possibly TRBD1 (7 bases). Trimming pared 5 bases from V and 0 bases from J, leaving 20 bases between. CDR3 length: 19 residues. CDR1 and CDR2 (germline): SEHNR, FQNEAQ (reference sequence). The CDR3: CASSPTGDSANSGANVLTF. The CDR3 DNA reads TGTGCCAGCAGCCCTACGGGGGACAGTGCTAACTCTGGGGCCAACGTCCTGACTTTC.

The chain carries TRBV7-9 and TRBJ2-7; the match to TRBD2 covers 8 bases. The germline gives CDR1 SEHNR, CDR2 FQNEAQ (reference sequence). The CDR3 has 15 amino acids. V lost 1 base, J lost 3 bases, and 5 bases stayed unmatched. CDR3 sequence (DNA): TGTGCCAGCAGCTTAGGCCGCGGGGGGCTCTACGAGCAGTACTTC. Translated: CASSLGRGGLYEQYF.

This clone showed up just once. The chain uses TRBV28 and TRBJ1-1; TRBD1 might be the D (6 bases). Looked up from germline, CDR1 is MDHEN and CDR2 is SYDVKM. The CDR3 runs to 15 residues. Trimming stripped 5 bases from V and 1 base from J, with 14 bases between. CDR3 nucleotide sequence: TGTGCCAGCAGTCCACAGGGATTGTGGAACACTGAAGCTTTCTTT. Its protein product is CASSPQGLWNTEAFF.

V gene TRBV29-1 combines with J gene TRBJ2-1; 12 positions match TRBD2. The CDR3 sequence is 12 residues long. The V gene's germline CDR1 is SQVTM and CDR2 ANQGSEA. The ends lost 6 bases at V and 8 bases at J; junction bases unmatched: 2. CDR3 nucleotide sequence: TGCAGCGTGGGGACTAGCGGGTATGAGCAGTTCTTC. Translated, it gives CSVGTSGYEQFF.

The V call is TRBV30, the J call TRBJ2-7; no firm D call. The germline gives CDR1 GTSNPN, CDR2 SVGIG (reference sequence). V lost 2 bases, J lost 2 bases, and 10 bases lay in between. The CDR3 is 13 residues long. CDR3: CAWSPTPPYEQYF. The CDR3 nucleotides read TGTGCCTGGAGTCCTACTCCCCCCTACGAGCAGTACTTC.

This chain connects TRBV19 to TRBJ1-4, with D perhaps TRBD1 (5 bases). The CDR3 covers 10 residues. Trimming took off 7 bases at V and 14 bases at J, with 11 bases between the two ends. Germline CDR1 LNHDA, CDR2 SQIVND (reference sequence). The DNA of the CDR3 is TGTGCCAGTATGGCAGGGTACCTGTTTTTT. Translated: CASMAGYLFF.

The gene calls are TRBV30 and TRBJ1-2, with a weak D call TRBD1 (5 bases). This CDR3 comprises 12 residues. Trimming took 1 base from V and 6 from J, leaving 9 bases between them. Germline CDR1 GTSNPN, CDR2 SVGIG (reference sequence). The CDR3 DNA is TGTGCCTGGAGTGGGGGCGCGGATGGCTACACCTTC. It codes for CAWSGGADGYTF.

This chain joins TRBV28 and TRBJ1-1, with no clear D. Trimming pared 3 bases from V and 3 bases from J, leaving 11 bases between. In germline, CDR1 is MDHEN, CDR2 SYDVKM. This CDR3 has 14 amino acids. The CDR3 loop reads CASSFPGKYTEAFF. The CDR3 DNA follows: TGTGCCAGCAGTTTTCCGGGAAAGTACACTGAAGCTTTCTTT.

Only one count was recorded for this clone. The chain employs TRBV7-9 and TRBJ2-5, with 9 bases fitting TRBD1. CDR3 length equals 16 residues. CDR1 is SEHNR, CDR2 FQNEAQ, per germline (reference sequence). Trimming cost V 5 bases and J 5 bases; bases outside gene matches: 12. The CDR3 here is CASSPQGAGGWETQYF. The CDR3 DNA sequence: TGTGCCAGCAGCCCACAGGGGGCAGGTGGTTGGGAGACCCAGTACTTC.

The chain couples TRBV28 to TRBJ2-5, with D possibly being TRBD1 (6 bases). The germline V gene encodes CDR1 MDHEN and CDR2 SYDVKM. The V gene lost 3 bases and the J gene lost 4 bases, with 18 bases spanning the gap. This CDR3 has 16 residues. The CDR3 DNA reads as TGTGCCAGCAGTTTTCCCCTACAGGGTTCTAGAGAGACCCAGTACTTC. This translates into CASSFPLQGSRETQYF.

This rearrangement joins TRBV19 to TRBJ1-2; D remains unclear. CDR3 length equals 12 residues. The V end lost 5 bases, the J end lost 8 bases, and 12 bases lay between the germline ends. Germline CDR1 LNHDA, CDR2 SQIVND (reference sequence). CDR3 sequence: CASSPRQLGYTF. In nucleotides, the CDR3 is TGTGCCAGTAGTCCAAGACAATTAGGCTACACCTTC.

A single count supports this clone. CDR3 sequence (DNA): TGTGCCTGGAGCCCAGGGGGCTACACCTTC. It yields the protein CAWSPGGYTF. J is TRBJ1-2 and V is TRBV30, with D maybe TRBD1 (5 bases). This CDR3 region has 10 residues. Trimming took off 3 bases at V and 8 bases at J, with 7 bases between the two ends. CDR1 and CDR2 (germline): GTSNPN, SVGIG (reference sequence). Based on the CDR3 plus reference TRBV30 and TRBJ1-2, the full variable domain is SQTIHQWPATLVQPVGSPLSLECTVEGTSNPNLYWYRQAAGRGLQLLFYSVGIGQISSEVPQNLSASRPQDRQFILSSKKLLLSDSGFYLCAWSPGGYTFGSGTRLTVV.

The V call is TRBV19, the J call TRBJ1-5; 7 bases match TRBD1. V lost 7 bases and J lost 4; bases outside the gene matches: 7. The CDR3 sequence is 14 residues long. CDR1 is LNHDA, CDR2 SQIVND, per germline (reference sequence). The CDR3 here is CASMMRGPNQPQHF. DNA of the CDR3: TGTGCCAGTATGATGAGGGGGCCGAATCAGCCCCAGCATTTT. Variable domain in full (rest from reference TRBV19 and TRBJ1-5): DGGITQSPKYLFRKEGQNVTLSCEQNLNHDAMYWYRQDPGQGLRLIYYSQIVNDFQKGDIAEGYSVSREKKESFPLTVTSAQKNPTAFYLCASMMRGPNQPQHFGDGTRLSIL.

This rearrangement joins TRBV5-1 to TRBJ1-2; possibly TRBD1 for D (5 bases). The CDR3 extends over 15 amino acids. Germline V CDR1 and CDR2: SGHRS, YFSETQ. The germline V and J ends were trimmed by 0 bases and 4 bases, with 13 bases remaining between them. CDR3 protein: CASSLGPLGGYGYTF. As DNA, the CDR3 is TGCGCCAGCAGCTTGGGCCCCCTGGGGGGCTATGGCTACACCTTC.

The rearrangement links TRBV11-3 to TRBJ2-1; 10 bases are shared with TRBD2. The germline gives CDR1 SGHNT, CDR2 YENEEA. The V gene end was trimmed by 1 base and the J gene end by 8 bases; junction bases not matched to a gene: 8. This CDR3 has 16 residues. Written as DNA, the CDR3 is TGTGCCAGCAGCTTAGGGCTAGCGGGAGTTCTAGATGAGCAGTTCTTC. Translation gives CASSLGLAGVLDEQFF.

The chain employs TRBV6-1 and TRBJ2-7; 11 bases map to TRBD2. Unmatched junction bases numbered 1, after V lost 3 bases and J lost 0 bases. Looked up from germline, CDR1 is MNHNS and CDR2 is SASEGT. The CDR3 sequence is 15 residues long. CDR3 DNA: TGTGCCAGCAGTGAGGGGACTAGCGGCTCCTACGAGCAGTACTTC. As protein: CASSEGTSGSYEQYF.

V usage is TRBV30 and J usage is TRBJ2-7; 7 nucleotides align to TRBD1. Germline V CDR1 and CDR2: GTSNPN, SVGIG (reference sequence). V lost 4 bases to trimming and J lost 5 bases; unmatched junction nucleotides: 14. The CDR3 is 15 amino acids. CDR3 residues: CAWTSLTGSIHEQYF. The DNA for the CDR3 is TGTGCCTGGACCTCTCTGACAGGGTCAATTCACGAGCAGTACTTC.

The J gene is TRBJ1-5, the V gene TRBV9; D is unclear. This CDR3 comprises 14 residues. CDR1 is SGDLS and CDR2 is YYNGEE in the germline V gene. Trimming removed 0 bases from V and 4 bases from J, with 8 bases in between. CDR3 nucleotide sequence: TGTGCCAGCAGCGTAGAGGGAGGGAATCAGCCCCAGCATTTT. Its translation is CASSVEGGNQPQHF. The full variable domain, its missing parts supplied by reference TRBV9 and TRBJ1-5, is DSGVTQTPKHLITATGQRVTLRCSPRSGDLSVYWYQQSLDQGLQFLIQYYNGEERAKGNILERFSAQQFPDLHSELNLSSLELGDSALYFCASSVEGGNQPQHFGDGTRLSIL.

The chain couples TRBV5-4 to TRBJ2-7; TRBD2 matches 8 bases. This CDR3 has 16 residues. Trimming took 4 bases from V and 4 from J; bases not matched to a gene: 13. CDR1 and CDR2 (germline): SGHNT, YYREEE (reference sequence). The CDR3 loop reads CASSRSGLVLGYEQYF. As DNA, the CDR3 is TGTGCCAGCAGCCGATCGGGACTAGTCTTAGGGTACGAGCAGTACTTC.